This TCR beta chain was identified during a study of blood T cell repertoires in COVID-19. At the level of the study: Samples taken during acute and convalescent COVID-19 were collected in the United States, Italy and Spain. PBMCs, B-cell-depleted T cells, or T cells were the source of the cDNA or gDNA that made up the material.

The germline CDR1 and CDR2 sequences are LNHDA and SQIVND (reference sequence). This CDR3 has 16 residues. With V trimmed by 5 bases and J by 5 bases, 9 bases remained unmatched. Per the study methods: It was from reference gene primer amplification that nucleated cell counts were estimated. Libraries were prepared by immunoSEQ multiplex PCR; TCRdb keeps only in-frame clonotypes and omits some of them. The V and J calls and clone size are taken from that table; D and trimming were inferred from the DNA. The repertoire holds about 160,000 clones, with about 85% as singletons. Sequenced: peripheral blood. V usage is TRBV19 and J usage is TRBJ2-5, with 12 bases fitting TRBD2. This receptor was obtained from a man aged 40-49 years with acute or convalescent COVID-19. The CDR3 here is CASSPSGGAVWETQYF. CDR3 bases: TGTGCCAGTAGTCCTAGCGGGGGGGCGGTGTGGGAGACCCAGTACTTC. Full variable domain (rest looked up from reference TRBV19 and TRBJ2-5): DGGITQSPKYLFRKEGQNVTLSCEQNLNHDAMYWYRQDPGQGLRLIYYSQIVNDFQKGDIAEGYSVSREKKESFPLTVTSAQKNPTAFYLCASSPSGGAVWETQYFGPGTRLLVL.